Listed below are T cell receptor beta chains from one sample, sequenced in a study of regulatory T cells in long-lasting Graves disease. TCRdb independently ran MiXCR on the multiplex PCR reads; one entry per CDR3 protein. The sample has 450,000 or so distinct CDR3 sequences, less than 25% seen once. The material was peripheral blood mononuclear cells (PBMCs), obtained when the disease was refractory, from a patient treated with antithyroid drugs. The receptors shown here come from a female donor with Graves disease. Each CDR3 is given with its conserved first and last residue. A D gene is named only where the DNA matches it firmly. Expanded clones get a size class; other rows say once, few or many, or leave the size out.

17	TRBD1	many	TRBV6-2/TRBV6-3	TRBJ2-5	TGTGCCAGCAGTTACCAGGGACAGGGCGAATGGGGAGAGACCCAGTACTTC	CASSYQGQGEWGETQYF
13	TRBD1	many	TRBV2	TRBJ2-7	TGTGCCAGCAAGAAAGGACAGGGCTACGAGCAGTACTTC	CASKKGQGYEQYF
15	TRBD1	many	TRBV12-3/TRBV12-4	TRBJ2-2	TGTGCCAGCAGCCCAGGACAGGGTGCGACCGGGGAGCTGTTTTTT	CASSPGQGATGELFF
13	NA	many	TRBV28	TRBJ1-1	TGTGCCAGCAGGACCCAAGGACCTAACGAAGCTTTCTTT	CASRTQGPNEAFF
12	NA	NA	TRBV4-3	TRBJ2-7	TGCGCCAGCAGCGGCAGCAGGGGCGAGCAGTACTTC	CASSGSRGEQYF
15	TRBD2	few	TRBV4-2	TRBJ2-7	TGTGCCAGCAGCCGTCTGGTGGGAGGGCCGAACGAGCAGTACTTC	CASSRLVGGPNEQYF
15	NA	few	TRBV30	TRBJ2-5	TGTGCCTGGAGTGTAACTGCGGGGCTGGGAGAGACCCAGTACTTC	CAWSVTAGLGETQYF
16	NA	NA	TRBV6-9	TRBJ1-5	TGTGCCAGCAGTTACGGTAGGCGGCAGGCCAATCAGCCCCAGCATTTT	CASSYGRRQANQPQHF
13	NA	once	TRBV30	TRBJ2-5	TGTGCCTGGAGTAGACGGAGTCAAGAGACCCAGTACTTC	CAWSRRSQETQYF
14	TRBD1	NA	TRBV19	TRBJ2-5	TGTGCCAGTAGTATAGGAGGGACAGTGGAGACCCAGTACTTC	CASSIGGTVETQYF
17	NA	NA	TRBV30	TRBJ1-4	TGTGCCTGGAGTACTATGACGTCCTACCGGGCAGGTGAAAAACTGTTTTTT	CAWSTMTSYRAGEKLFF
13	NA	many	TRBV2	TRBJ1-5	TGTGCCAGCAGAAGCATGAGCAATCAGCCCCAGCATTTT	CASRSMSNQPQHF
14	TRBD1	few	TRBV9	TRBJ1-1	TGTGCCAGCAGCGCGACCGTTACAGGGGCGAGGACTTTCTTT	CASSATVTGARTFF
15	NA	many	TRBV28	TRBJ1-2	TGTGCCAGCAGTTTACTTGCAGGGGCTTCCTATGGCTACACCTTC	CASSLLAGASYGYTF
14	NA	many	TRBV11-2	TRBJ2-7	TGTGCCAGCAGCCCCGGGACGCCATCCTACGAGCAGTACTTC	CASSPGTPSYEQYF
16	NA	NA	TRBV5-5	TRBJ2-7	TGTGCCAGCAGCTTGTTAACGGCCAGCCTCTCCTACGAGCAGTACTTC	CASSLLTASLSYEQYF
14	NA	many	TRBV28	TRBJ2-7	TGTGCCAGCAGTTTCCAGGGTGGGACCCTCGAGCAGTACTTC	CASSFQGGTLEQYF
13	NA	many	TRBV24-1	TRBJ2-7	TGTGCCACCAGTGTGCACAACTCCTACGAGCAGTACTTC	CATSVHNSYEQYF
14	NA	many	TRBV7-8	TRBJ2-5	TGTGCCAGCAGCTTAAAAACAGGGCTAGAGACCCAGTACTTC	CASSLKTGLETQYF
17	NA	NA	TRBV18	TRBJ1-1	TGTGCCAGCTCACTGAATCTGGGAAGGGCGACGAACACTGAAGCTTTCTTT	CASSLNLGRATNTEAFF
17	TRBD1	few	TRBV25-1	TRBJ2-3	TGTGCCAGCAGTGCAAAACGACCGGGACAGGGCACAGATACGCAGTATTTT	CASSAKRPGQGTDTQYF
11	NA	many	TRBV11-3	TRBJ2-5	TGTGCCAGCAGCTCGTGGGAGACCCAGTACTTC	CASSSWETQYF
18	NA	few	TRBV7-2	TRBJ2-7	TGTGCCAGCAGCTTAGACGCGGTAGGTTCAGGACCCTCCTACGAGCAGTACTTC	CASSLDAVGSGPSYEQYF
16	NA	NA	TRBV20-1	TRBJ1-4	TGCAGTGCTAGAGACCTTGCGGGTGCGACTAATGAAAAACTGTTTTTT	CSARDLAGATNEKLFF
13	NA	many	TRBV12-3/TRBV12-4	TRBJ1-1	TGTGCCAGCAGTTTCAAGAGAAGCACTGAAGCTTTCTTT	CASSFKRSTEAFF
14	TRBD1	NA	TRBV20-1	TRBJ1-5	TGCAGTGCTAGACCGGGACAGAACGTAGGGCCCCAGCATTTT	CSARPGQNVGPQHF
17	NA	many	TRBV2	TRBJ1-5	TGTGCCAGCAGTGGCCACCTCAGGGGACGGAGCAATCAGCCCCAGCATTTT	CASSGHLRGRSNQPQHF
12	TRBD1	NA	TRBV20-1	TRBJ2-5	TGCAGTGCTAGGACAGGGGTAGAGACCCAGTACTTC	CSARTGVETQYF
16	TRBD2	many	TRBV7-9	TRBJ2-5	TGTGCCAGCAGCTTTTCTAGCGGCTCAGTCCAAGAGACCCAGTACTTC	CASSFSSGSVQETQYF
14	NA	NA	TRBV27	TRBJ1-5	TGTGCCACTCCCCGGGACAAAAGCAATCAGCCCCAGCATTTT	CATPRDKSNQPQHF
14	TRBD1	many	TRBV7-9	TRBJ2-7	TGTGCCAGCAGCGAACGGGACAGGGTTTACGAGCAGTACTTC	CASSERDRVYEQYF
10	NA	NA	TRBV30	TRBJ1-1	TGTGCCTGGAGTGAGGGATCAGCTTTCTTT	CAWSEGSAFF
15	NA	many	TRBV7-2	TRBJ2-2	TGTGCCAGCAGCTTCGGAACCGTGAGCACCGGGGAGCTGTTTTTT	CASSFGTVSTGELFF
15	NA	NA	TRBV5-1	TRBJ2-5	TGCGCCAGCAGCTTGGTGGTCGGCAGGGCAGAGACCCAGTACTTC	CASSLVVGRAETQYF
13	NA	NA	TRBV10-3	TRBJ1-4	TGTGCCGTCCAGGTCGGGAGGAATGAAAAACTGTTTTTT	CAVQVGRNEKLFF
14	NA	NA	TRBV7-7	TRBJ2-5	TGTGCTAGCAGCTTAGGGAGCGAGGGGGAGACCCAGTACTTC	CASSLGSEGETQYF